This T cell receptor (beta chain) originates from a study of shared clonotypes between healthy human individuals. Broader study findings: At large depth, rarefaction still showed sorted-subset sequencing to be incomplete. Around 5% was the fraction of naive CD4 clonotypes found shared across a few donors. Sharing of clonotypes among donors was expected to vary with sequencing depth.

CDR3 length: 17 amino acids. Losses at the gene ends were 7 bases for V and 2 bases for J; bases not matched to a gene: 12. Germline V gene lookup returns CDR1 SNHLY and CDR2 FYNNEI. On this clone: No antigen is known for it.

When replicate PCRs were run on sorted subsets, they used approximately 210 ng DNA, about 30,000 T cell genomes. The table came from immunoSEQ multiplex PCR; TCRdb's copy has only in-frame clones and leaves some out. The table includes around 1,000,000 clones, around three quarters detected once. The TCR originated in a young man in good health. Some clones in this sample may be carry-over from other donors' samples. The source material was memory CD4+ T cells from PBMCs. Subset in this sample: CD45RA-negative fraction. The V gene is TRBV2, the J gene TRBJ2-3, with 10 bases lining up with TRBD2. The CDR3 DNA sequence: TGTGCCAGCATTAGCGGGAGGTCGGGCTCCCTCACAGATACGCAGTATTTT. Its protein is CASISGRSGSLTDTQYF.